The 9 T cell receptor beta chains reported below all come from one sample, sequenced in a study of tumor and adjacent non-tumor tissue in lung cancer. The library came from three nested PCR rounds adapted from ARM-PCR protocols. TCRdb recomputed calls from the multiplex PCR reads with MiXCR, one row per CDR3 protein. The table includes about 68,000 distinct CDR3 sequences, 50% to 60% detected once. RNA was extracted from bulk tissue without any cell sorting. Material: lung tumor tissue. The receptors stem from a man aged 45 to 65 with non-small cell lung cancer.

Only one count was recorded for this clonotype. The chain combines TRBV11-2 with TRBJ1-1, with 8 nucleotides matching TRBD1. CDR3 size: 13 residues. Trimming took 5 bases from V and 6 from J; bases not matched to a gene: 5. Germline V CDR1 and CDR2: SGHAT, FQNNGV. DNA for the CDR3: TGTGCCAGCAGCAGGACAGGGAGGCCTGAAGCTTTCTTT. Translating it yields CASSRTGRPEAFF.

This clonotype showed up many times. The chain employs TRBV10-3 and TRBJ2-1, with 7 bases fitting TRBD1. Germline V CDR1 and CDR2: ENHRY, SYGVKD. The CDR3 runs 15 residues. The V gene end was trimmed by 4 bases and the J gene end by 3 bases; junction bases not matched to a gene: 6. In DNA, the CDR3 is TGTGCCATCAGTGGCCGGACAGGAAACTACAATGAGCAGTTCTTC. It is translated as CAISGRTGNYNEQFF.

Worth noting for this clonotype: Possible read error: a much larger clone is one base away. CDR3 loop: CASSPGYGPKYF. The CDR3 nucleotides are TGTGCCAGCAGCCCTGGGTATGGGCCGAAGTATTTT. The V call is TRBV4-2, the J call TRBJ2-3; D is unresolved. V was clipped by 4 bases and J by 13 bases, with 15 bases between them. The CDR3 is 12 amino acids. The germline V gene has CDR1 LGHNA and CDR2 YNFKEQ.

DNA of the CDR3: TGCGCCAGCAGCCTAATGGACGGCGGAGCTAAAGCTTTCTTT. The encoded protein is CASSLMDGGAKAFF. The chain employs TRBV5-1 and TRBJ1-1; D gene ambiguous. The germline CDR1 and CDR2 sequences are SGHRS and YFSETQ. V lost 4 bases to trimming and J lost 9 bases, with 19 bases between them. This CDR3 comprises 14 residues.

Of note for this clonotype: An end of the junction differs from the germline gene, which may be a read error. This rearrangement joins TRBV28 to TRBJ1-1; perhaps TRBD1 as D (5 bases). The germline gives CDR1 MDHEN, CDR2 SYDVKM. The CDR3 runs 11 residues. The CDR3 bases are TGTGCCTGCAGTTTCAAGGGGCGAGCTTTCTTT. Encoded protein: CACSFKGRAFF.

This clonotype showed up many times. This chain connects TRBV5-1 to TRBJ2-5; D is possibly TRBD2 (6 bases). The CDR3 totals 14 residues. CDR1 is SGHRS, CDR2 YFSETQ, per germline. V shed 0 bases and J shed 7 bases, with 13 bases lying between them. For the CDR3, the DNA is TGCGCCAGCAGCTTGGCCGAGGGAGGCAGGACCCAGTACTTC. Its translation is CASSLAEGGRTQYF. Complete variable domain (other parts from reference TRBV5-1 and TRBJ2-5): KAGVTQTPRYLIKTRGQQVTLSCSPISGHRSVSWYQQTPGQGLQFLFEYFSETQRNKGNFPGRFSGRQFSNSRSEMNVSTLELGDSALYLCASSLAEGGRTQYFGPGTRLLVL.

The J gene is TRBJ2-1, the V gene TRBV5-4; tentative D call: TRBD2 (6 bases). CDR1 and CDR2 from the germline V gene are SGHNT and YYREEE (reference sequence). This CDR3 has 12 amino acids. V shed 6 bases and J shed 6 bases, with 10 bases lying between them. As DNA, the CDR3 is TGTGCCAGCAACCTGGGGGGCAATGAGCAGTTCTTC. It encodes CASNLGGNEQFF.

The sample holds many counts of this clonotype. The chain combines TRBV30 with TRBJ1-3, with 7 bases identical to TRBD1. Germline values: CDR1 GTSNPN, CDR2 SVGIG (reference sequence). V was clipped by 1 base and J by 4 bases; unmatched bases: 7. This CDR3 is built from 15 residues. In nucleotides, the CDR3 is TGTGCCTGGAGTGGCCGACAGGGACAAGGAAACACCATATATTTT. Amino acid sequence: CAWSGRQGQGNTIYF.

The chain carries TRBV11-2 and TRBJ2-5, with a weak D call TRBD1 (5 bases). CDR1 SGHAT and CDR2 FQNNGV come from the germline V gene. The CDR3 loop spans 13 amino acids. For the CDR3, the DNA is TGTGTCTGTACCCTAGGGGAAAGGAAGACCCAGTACTTC. Residues: CVCTLGERKTQYF.